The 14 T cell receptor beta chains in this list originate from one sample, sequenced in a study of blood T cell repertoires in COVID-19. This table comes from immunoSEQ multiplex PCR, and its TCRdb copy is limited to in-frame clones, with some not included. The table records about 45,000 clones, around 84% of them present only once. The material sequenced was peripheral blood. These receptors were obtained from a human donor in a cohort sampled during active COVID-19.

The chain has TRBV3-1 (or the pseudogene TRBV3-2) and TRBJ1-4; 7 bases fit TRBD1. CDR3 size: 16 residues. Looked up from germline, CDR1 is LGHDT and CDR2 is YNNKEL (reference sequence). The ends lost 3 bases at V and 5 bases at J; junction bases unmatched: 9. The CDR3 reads CASSHPSGTENEKLFF. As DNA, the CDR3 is TGTGCCAGCAGCCACCCTAGCGGGACAGAGAATGAAAAACTGTTTTTT.

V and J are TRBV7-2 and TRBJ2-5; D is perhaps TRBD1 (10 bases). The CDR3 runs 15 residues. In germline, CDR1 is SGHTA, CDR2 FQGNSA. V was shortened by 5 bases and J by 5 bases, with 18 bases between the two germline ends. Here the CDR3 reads CASSPLAGQGETQYF. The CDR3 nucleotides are TGTGCCAGCAGCCCCCTAGCGGGACAGGGGGAGACCCAGTACTTC.

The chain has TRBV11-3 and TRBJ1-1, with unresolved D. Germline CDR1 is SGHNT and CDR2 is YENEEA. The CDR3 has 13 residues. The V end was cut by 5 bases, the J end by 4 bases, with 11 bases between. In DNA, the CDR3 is TGTGCCAGCAGCCTTTCCTCTACCACTGAAGCTTTCTTT. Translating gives CASSLSSTTEAFF.

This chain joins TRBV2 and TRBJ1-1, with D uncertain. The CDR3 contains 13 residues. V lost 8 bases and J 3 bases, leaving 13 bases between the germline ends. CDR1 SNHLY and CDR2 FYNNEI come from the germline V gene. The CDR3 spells CASYGSGHTEAFF. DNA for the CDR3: TGTGCCAGCTATGGCAGTGGGCACACTGAAGCTTTCTTT.

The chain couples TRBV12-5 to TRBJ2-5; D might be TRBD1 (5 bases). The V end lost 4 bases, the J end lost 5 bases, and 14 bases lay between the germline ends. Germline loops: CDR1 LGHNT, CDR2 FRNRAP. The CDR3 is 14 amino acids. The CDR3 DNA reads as TGTGCTAGTGGTTCCCCGATGGGGCGCGAGACCCAGTACTTC. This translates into CASGSPMGRETQYF.

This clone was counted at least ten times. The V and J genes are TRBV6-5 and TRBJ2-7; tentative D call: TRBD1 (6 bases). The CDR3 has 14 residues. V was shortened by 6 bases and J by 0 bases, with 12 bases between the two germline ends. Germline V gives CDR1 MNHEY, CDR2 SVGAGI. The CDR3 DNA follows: TGTGCCAGCAGAATGGACAGCAGCTCCTACGAGCAGTACTTC. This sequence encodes CASRMDSSSYEQYF.

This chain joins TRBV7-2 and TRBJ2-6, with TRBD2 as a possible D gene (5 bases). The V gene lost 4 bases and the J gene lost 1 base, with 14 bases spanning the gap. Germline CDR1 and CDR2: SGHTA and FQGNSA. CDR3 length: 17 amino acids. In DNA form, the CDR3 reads TGTGCCAGCAGCTCCGTAGCGTCGGGTTCTGGGGCCAACGTCCTGACTTTC. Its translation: CASSSVASGSGANVLTF.

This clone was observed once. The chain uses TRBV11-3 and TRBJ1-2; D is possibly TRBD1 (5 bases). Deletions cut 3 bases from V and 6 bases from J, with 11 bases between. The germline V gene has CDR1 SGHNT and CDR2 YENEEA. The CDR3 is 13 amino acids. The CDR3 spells CASSFPAGNGYTF. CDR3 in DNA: TGTGCCAGCAGCTTTCCCGCAGGGAATGGCTACACCTTC.

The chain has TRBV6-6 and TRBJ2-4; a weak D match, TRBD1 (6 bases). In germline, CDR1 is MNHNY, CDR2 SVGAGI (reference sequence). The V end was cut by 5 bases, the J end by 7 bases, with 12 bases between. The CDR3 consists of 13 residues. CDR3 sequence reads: CASSLDSNNIQYF. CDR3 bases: TGTGCCAGCAGTCTGGACAGTAACAACATTCAGTACTTC.

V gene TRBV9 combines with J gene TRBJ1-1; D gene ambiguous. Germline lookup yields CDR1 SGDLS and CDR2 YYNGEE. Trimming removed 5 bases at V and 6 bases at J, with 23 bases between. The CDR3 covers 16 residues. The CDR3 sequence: CASRPLIGRRGSEAFF. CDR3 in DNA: TGTGCCAGCAGACCTCTCATCGGGCGCCGGGGTTCTGAAGCTTTCTTT.

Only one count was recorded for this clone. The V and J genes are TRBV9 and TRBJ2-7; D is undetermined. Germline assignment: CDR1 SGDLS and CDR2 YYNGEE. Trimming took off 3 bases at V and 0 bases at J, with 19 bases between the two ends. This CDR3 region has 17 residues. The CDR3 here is CASSARELLPGSYEQYF. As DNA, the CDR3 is TGTGCCAGCAGCGCCAGAGAGTTGTTGCCGGGCTCCTACGAGCAGTACTTC.

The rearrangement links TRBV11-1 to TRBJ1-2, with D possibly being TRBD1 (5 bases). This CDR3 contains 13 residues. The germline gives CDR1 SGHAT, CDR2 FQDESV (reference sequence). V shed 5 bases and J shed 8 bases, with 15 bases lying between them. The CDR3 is CASSATAYMGYTF. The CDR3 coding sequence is TGTGCCAGCAGCGCGACAGCCTATATGGGCTACACCTTC.

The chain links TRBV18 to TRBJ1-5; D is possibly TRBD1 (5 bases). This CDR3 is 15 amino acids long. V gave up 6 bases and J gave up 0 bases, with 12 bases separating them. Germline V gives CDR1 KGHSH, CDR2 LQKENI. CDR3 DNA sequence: TGTGCCAGCTCTCAGTCGGGGGGTAGCAATCAGCCCCAGCATTTT. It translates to CASSQSGGSNQPQHF.

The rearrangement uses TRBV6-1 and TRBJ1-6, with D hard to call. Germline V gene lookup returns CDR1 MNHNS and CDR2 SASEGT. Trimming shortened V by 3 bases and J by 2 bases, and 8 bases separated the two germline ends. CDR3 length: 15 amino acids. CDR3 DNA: TGTGCCAGCAGTGAGTCGACTCCCTATAATTCACCCCTCCACTTT. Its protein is CASSESTPYNSPLHF.